Sequencing of this T cell receptor (beta chain) was carried out in a study of post-analysis software for immune sequencing data. Overall study results and limits: There was significantly lower normalized Chao1 diversity in multiple sclerosis patients than in controls. Patients carried a few TRBV segments more frequently than controls did, and TRBV5-6, TRBV5-1 and TRBV20-1 were among them.

On this clonotype itself: Its target is not known.

The V and J ends lost 4 bases and 0 bases respectively, with 9 bases between them. The germline CDR1 and CDR2 sequences are MNHEY and SVGAGI. The CDR3 has 15 residues. cDNA libraries of TCR beta carried unique molecular identifiers. MiXCR was run by TCRdb on the PCR reads, yielding one entry per CDR3 protein. The sample contains around 500,000 distinct CDR3 sequences, around a third of which appear only once. The sequence was collected from a girl aged 2 to 17 with multiple sclerosis. Sample: blood. The chain is built from TRBV6-5 and TRBJ2-2, with D possibly TRBD1 on 6 matching bases. The CDR3 sequence: CASSWRTANTGELFF. CDR3 bases: TGTGCCAGCAGTTGGAGGACAGCGAACACCGGGGAGCTGTTTTTT.